The entry below describes one T cell receptor (beta chain). This record comes from a study of blood T cell repertoires in COVID-19. Only in-frame clones appear in the TCRdb table, and some are missing; sequencing was by immunoSEQ multiplex PCR. Of around 74,000 clones detected, approximately 90% appear once; the ten largest clones hold approximately 4.5%. Trimming took off 2 bases at V and 7 bases at J, with 15 bases between the two ends. Germline lookup yields CDR1 KGHSH and CDR2 LQKENI. The CDR3 contains 15 residues. The sequenced material came from peripheral blood. The clonotype was recovered from a man aged 45-65 years with active COVID-19. The chain joins TRBV18 to TRBJ1-3; maybe TRBD1 (5 bases). The DNA of the CDR3 is TGTGCCAGCTCACCAATGACGGGGGTCTGGAACACCATATATTTT. Protein sequence: CASSPMTGVWNTIYF.